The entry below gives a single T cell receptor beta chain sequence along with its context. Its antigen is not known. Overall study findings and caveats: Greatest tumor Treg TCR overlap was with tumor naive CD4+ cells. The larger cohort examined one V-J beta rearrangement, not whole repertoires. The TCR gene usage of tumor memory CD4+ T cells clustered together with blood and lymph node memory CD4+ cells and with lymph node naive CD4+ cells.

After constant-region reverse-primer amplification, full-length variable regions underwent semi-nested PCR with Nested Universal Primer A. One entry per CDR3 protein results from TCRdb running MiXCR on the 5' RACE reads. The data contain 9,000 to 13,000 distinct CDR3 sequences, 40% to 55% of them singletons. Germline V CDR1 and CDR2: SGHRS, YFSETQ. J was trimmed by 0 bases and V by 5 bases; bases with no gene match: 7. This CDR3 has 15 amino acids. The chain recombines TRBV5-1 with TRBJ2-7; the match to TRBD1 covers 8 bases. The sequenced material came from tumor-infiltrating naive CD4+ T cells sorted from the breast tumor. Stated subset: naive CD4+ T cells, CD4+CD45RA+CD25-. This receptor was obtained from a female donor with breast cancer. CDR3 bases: TGCGCCAGCAGGCCAGAGACAGGGGCCTCCTACGAGCAGTACTTC. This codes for CASRPETGASYEQYF.